This T cell receptor beta chain was documented in a study of blood T cell repertoires in COVID-19. Whole-study context: Sites in the United States, Italy and Spain provided acute and convalescent COVID-19 samples.

Study processing details: Researchers report that nucleated cell counts were estimated from reference gene primer amplification. TCRdb's copy holds only in-frame clones and misses some; the assay was immunoSEQ multiplex PCR. V and J calls and clone size are given by that table; D and trimming were obtained from the DNA. The top ten clones hold around 13% of a sample with under 250,000 clones, 65% to 85% of them seen once. V was cut by 3 bases and J by 3 bases, with 9 bases left in between. The CDR3 extends over 12 amino acids. The germline V gene encodes CDR1 SQVTM and CDR2 ANQGSEA. This clone was detected a few times.

The sequenced sample consisted of peripheral blood. V and J are TRBV29-1 and TRBJ2-7; possible D gene TRBD1, 5 bases. The TCR sequence derives from a human donor in a cohort sampled during active COVID-19. CDR3 protein: CSVEDTGYEQYF. The CDR3 DNA reads TGCAGCGTTGAGGACACCGGCTACGAGCAGTACTTC.